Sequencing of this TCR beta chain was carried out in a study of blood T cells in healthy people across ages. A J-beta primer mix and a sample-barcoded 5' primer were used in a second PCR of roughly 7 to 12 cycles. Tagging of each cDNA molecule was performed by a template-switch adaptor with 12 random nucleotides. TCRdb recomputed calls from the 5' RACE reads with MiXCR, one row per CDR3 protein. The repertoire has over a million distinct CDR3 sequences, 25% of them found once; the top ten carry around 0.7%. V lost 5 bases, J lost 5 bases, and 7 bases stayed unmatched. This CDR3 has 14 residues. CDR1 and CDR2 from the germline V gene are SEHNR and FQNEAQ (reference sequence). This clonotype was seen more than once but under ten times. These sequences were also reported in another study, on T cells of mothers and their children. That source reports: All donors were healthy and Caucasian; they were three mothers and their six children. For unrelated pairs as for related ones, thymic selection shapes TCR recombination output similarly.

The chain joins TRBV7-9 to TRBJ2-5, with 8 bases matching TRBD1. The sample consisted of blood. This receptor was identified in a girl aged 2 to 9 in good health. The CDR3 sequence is CASSDIRDRETQYF. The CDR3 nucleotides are TGTGCCAGCAGCGACATCCGGGACAGGGAGACCCAGTACTTC.